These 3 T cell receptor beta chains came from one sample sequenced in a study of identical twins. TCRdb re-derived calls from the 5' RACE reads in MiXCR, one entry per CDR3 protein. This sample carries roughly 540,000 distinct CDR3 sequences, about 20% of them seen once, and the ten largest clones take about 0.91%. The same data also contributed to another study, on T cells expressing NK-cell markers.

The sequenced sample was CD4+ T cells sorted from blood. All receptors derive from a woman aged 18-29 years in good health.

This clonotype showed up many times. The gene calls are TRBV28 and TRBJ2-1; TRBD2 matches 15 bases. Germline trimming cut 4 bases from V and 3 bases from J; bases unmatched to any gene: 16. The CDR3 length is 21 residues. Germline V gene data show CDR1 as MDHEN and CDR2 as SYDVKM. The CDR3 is CASSSPTGLAGGTSFYNEQFF. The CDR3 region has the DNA TGTGCCAGCAGTTCCCCGACAGGACTAGCGGGAGGGACTTCCTTCTACAATGAGCAGTTCTTC.

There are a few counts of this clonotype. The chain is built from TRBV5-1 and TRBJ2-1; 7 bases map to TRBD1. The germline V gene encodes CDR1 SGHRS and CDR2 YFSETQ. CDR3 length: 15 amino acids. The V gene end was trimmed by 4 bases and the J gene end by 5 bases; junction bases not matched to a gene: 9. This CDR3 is CASSRRQGDNNEQFF. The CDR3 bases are TGCGCCAGCAGCCGGCGACAGGGAGATAACAATGAGCAGTTCTTC.

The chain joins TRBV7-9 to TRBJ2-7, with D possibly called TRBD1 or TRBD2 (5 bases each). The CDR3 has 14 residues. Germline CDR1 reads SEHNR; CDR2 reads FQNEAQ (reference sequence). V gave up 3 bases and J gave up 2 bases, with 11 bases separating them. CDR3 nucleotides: TGTGCCAGCAGCTTCCTCGAGGGGCCCTACGAGCAGTACTTC. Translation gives CASSFLEGPYEQYF.